The 20 T cell receptor beta chains presented below share a single source sample, sequenced in a study of PD-1 blockade in mismatch repair-deficient tumors. Assay used: immunoSEQ multiplex PCR; TCRdb lists only in-frame clones, some missing. The data hold around 48,000 clones, with around 73% observed a single time. Sequencing was performed on peripheral blood, taken 4 weeks after starting pembrolizumab. The receptor set was obtained from an adult with mismatch repair-deficient cancer.

This chain uses TRBV27 with TRBJ2-1, with TRBD2 matching over 9 bases. Germline V lookup: CDR1 MNHEY, CDR2 SMNVEV (reference sequence). This CDR3 contains 15 residues. After removal of 6 bases from V and 8 bases from J, the junction contained 11 bases not matched to a gene. The CDR3 nucleotides read TGTGCCAGCAGGGGGACTAGCCTTGCCGATTATGAGCAGTTCTTC. This sequence encodes CASRGTSLADYEQFF.

This chain connects TRBV18 to TRBJ2-3, with 9 bases identical to TRBD2. The germline CDR1 and CDR2 sequences are KGHSH and LQKENI. CDR3 length: 14 amino acids. Trimming cost V 5 bases and J 2 bases; bases outside gene matches: 2. CDR3 protein: CASSLAGDTDTQYF. CDR3 DNA: TGTGCCAGCTCATTAGCGGGAGACACAGATACGCAGTATTTT. Full variable domain (outside the CDR3, taken from reference TRBV18 and TRBJ2-3): NAGVMQNPRHLVRRRGQEARLRCSPMKGHSHVYWYRQLPEEGLKFMVYLQKENIIDESGMPKERFSAEFPKEGPSILRIQQVVRGDSAAYFCASSLAGDTDTQYFGPGTRLTVL.

V is TRBV6-5 and J is TRBJ1-5; TRBD1 is a possible D gene (5 bases). The V end was cut by 4 bases, the J end by 10 bases, with 17 bases between. This CDR3 spans 14 amino acids. Germline V gene data show CDR1 as MNHEY and CDR2 as SVGAGI. CDR3 in DNA: TGTGCCAGCAGTTCCCGGGACGGCGATGGACCCCAGCATTTT. Translation gives CASSSRDGDGPQHF.

The chain links TRBV19 to TRBJ1-5, with a weak D call TRBD1 (6 bases). V was clipped by 5 bases and J by 1 base, with 15 bases between them. CDR1 and CDR2 from the germline V gene are LNHDA and SQIVND (reference sequence). The CDR3 extends over 16 amino acids. CDR3 coding DNA: TGTGCCAGTAGTCCCTTTTCGGGGGCAAGCAATCAGCCCCAGCATTTT. The encoded protein is CASSPFSGASNQPQHF. The full variable domain, rest sourced from reference TRBV19 and TRBJ1-5, is DGGITQSPKYLFRKEGQNVTLSCEQNLNHDAMYWYRQDPGQGLRLIYYSQIVNDFQKGDIAEGYSVSREKKESFPLTVTSAQKNPTAFYLCASSPFSGASNQPQHFGDGTRLSIL.

The gene calls are TRBV7-2 and TRBJ2-7, with 7 nucleotides matching TRBD2. This CDR3 has 15 residues. The J segment lost 4 bases and the V segment lost 0 bases, leaving 6 bases of the junction unmatched. The germline V gene encodes CDR1 SGHTA and CDR2 FQGNSA. In nucleotides, the CDR3 is TGTGCCAGCAGCTTAGCGCCTGCGGGAGCGTACGAGCAGTACTTC. It translates to CASSLAPAGAYEQYF. The variable domain in full, completed from reference TRBV7-2 and TRBJ2-7, reads GAGVSQSPSNKVTEKGKDVELRCDPISGHTALYWYRQSLGQGLEFLIYFQGNSAPDKSGLPSDRFSAERTGGSVSTLTIQRTQQEDSAVYLCASSLAPAGAYEQYFGPGTRLTVT.

As DNA, the CDR3 is TGTGCCAGCAGCAGGGACAGGGGAACGCAGTATTTT. Translation: CASSRDRGTQYF. The V gene is TRBV5-6, the J gene TRBJ2-3; 10 bases agree with TRBD1. This CDR3 has 12 amino acids. Germline values: CDR1 SGHDT, CDR2 YYEEEE. The trim removed 4 bases at V and 9 bases at J, leaving 2 bases unmatched.

J is TRBJ2-7 and V is TRBV15; unclear D gene. Trimming removed 6 bases at V and 9 bases at J, with 15 bases between. CDR1 is LNHNV and CDR2 is YYDKDF in the germline V gene (reference sequence). CDR3 length: 12 amino acids. The CDR3 sequence is CATSAGSLGQYF. CDR3 nucleotides: TGTGCCACCAGTGCAGGTAGTTTGGGGCAGTACTTC.

The table lists this clone with a few counts. The rearrangement uses TRBV18 and TRBJ2-7; the D gene is possibly TRBD1 (6 bases). CDR3 length: 12 residues. Germline loops: CDR1 KGHSH, CDR2 LQKENI. Trimming took 3 bases from V and 3 from J, leaving 6 bases between them. The CDR3 is CASSPDSYEQYF. The CDR3 coding sequence is TGTGCCAGCTCACCGGACAGCTACGAGCAGTACTTC.

This chain joins TRBV5-4 and TRBJ2-7; D gene uncertain. CDR3 size: 11 residues. V was clipped by 4 bases and J by 7 bases, with 9 bases between them. CDR1 is SGHNT, CDR2 YYREEE, per germline (reference sequence). CDR3 DNA sequence: TGTGCCAGCAGCACCAATGGGGAGCAGTACTTC. Its translation is CASSTNGEQYF.

This clone has more than one count but fewer than ten. The chain recombines TRBV28 with TRBJ1-2, with 8 bases lining up with TRBD1. The CDR3 is made up of 14 amino acids. Per the germline V gene, CDR1 is MDHEN and CDR2 is SYDVKM. With 3 bases clipped from V and 4 bases from J, the junction kept 4 bases outside the gene matches. CDR3 sequence reads: CASSFQGAVYGYTF. The CDR3 DNA follows: TGTGCCAGCAGTTTTCAGGGGGCTGTCTATGGCTACACCTTC.

This rearrangement joins TRBV13 to TRBJ2-5; 9 nucleotides agree with TRBD2. V dropped 3 bases and J dropped 6; count of bases not matched to a gene: 5. The CDR3 contains 14 residues. Germline values: CDR1 PRHDT, CDR2 FYEKMQ (reference sequence). CDR3 DNA sequence: TGTGCCAGCAGCTTCAGCGGGAGGTCGAAGACCCAGTACTTC. Residues: CASSFSGRSKTQYF.

V gene TRBV5-1 combines with J gene TRBJ2-2; D uncertain. Germline V gene sequence: CDR1 SGHRS, CDR2 YFSETQ. V gave up 7 bases and J gave up 6 bases, with 13 bases separating them. The CDR3 is made up of 13 amino acids. CDR3 loop: CASSAGEAGELFF. The CDR3 DNA is TGCGCCAGCTCCGCTGGAGAGGCCGGGGAGCTGTTTTTT.

The gene calls are TRBV5-8 and TRBJ2-3, with unresolved D. Germline V CDR1 and CDR2: SGHTS, YDEGEE. Trimming cost V 4 bases and J 6 bases, with 12 bases left between them. The CDR3 spans 13 residues. The CDR3 reads CASSELVADTQYF. In DNA, the CDR3 is TGTGCCAGCAGCGAGCTGGTGGCCGATACGCAGTATTTT.

This clone was seen a handful of times. The chain is built from TRBV27 and TRBJ2-7; D gene uncertain. Germline V gene data show CDR1 as MNHEY and CDR2 as SMNVEV (reference sequence). V lost 2 bases and J lost 3, with 5 bases in between. The CDR3 length is 12 residues. This CDR3 is CASSLDRYEQYF. The CDR3 bases are TGTGCCAGCAGTTTAGACCGCTACGAGCAGTACTTC.

The genes are TRBV6-1 and TRBJ2-1; tentative D call: TRBD2 (6 bases). V lost 7 bases to trimming and J lost 12 bases, with 19 bases between them. This CDR3 comprises 13 residues. CDR1 and CDR2 from the germline V gene are MNHNS and SASEGT. CDR3 protein: CASTGRATEGQFF. Here the CDR3 DNA reads TGTGCCAGCACCGGGAGAGCCACAGAAGGGCAGTTCTTC.

The rearrangement uses TRBV10-3 and TRBJ2-1; 11 bases line up with TRBD2. Germline trimming cut 4 bases from V and 0 bases from J; bases unmatched to any gene: 5. The germline V gene has CDR1 ENHRY and CDR2 SYGVKD. The length of the CDR3 is 17 residues. The chain's CDR3 is CAISGTSGLSSYNEQFF. CDR3 DNA sequence: TGTGCCATCAGTGGGACTAGCGGGTTAAGCTCCTACAATGAGCAGTTCTTC.

The chain couples TRBV7-9 to TRBJ1-1; D is uncertain. The CDR3 sequence is 14 residues long. V was pared by 2 bases and J by 3 bases, with 10 bases between. Germline assignment: CDR1 SEHNR and CDR2 FQNEAQ (reference sequence). The CDR3 sequence: CASSLWREDTEAFF. The CDR3 DNA sequence: TGTGCCAGCAGCTTATGGCGGGAAGACACTGAAGCTTTCTTT.

V usage is TRBV10-1 and J usage is TRBJ2-1; 7 bases align to TRBD1. Germline V CDR1 and CDR2: WNHNN, SYGVQD (reference sequence). There are 13 residues in the CDR3. J lost 4 bases, V lost 5 bases, and 2 bases had no gene match. As DNA, the CDR3 is TGCGCCAGCAGTACGGACAGGTACAATGAGCAGTTCTTC. This gives the protein CASSTDRYNEQFF.

The rearrangement joins TRBV6-5 to TRBJ1-3; D gene uncertain. Trimming took 7 bases from V and 1 from J, leaving 11 bases between them. The CDR3 is made up of 14 amino acids. Germline CDR1 reads MNHEY; CDR2 reads SVGAGI. DNA of the CDR3: TGTGCCAGCACCTCGGTGGGTTCTGGAAACACCATATATTTT. Translation gives CASTSVGSGNTIYF.

Regarding this clone: At one end the junction does not follow the germline gene, possibly because of a read error. This sequence joins TRBV11-2 and TRBJ1-4, with unresolved D. The germline V gene has CDR1 SGHAT and CDR2 FQNNGV. The CDR3 totals 13 residues. Here the CDR3 reads CASSLDPQKRLFF. For the CDR3, the DNA is TGTGCCAGCAGTTTAGACCCACAGAAGAGACTGTTTTTT.